This entry describes one TCR beta chain. In the study's own analysis: The assay estimated nucleated cells by amplifying reference gene primers. The assay was immunoSEQ multiplex PCR, and TCRdb's table has in-frame clones only and misses some. V, J and clone size derive from that table, while D and trimming were established from the DNA sequence. The sample records hundreds of thousands of clones, roughly 80% being singletons. This sample is part of a study of blood T cell repertoires in COVID-19. About the research overall: From the United States, Italy and Spain came samples of acute and convalescent COVID-19. T cells, B-cell-depleted T cells, or PBMCs provided the cDNA or gDNA that served as material.

V lost 10 bases and J lost 6; bases outside the gene matches: 10. CDR1 ENHRY and CDR2 SYGVKD come from the germline V gene. This CDR3 comprises 14 residues. The source material was peripheral blood. This TCR came from a woman in her 70s with active or convalescent COVID-19. V and J are TRBV10-3 and TRBJ2-3; 10 bases line up with TRBD2. The CDR3 region is CATRYSSGSDTQYF. Here the CDR3 DNA reads TGTGCCACCAGATATTCTAGCGGGAGTGATACGCAGTATTTT.